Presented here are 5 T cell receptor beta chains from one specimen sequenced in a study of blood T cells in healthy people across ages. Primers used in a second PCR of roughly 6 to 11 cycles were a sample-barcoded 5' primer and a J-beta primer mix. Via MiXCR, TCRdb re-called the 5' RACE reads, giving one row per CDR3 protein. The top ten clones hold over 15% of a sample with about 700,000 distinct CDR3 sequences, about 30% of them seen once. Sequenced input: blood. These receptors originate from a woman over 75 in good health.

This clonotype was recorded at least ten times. The CDR3 region has the DNA TGTGCCAGCAGCTCGGGGACAGGACCTAATACCATAGGGGGATACGGCTACGAGCAGTACTTC. Translation gives CASSSGTGPNTIGGYGYEQYF. J is TRBJ2-7 and V is TRBV7-9, with 8 bases fitting TRBD1. CDR3 length: 21 amino acids. J gave up 3 bases and V 4 bases, and 26 bases lay outside the gene matches. Germline V gene data show CDR1 as SEHNR and CDR2 as FQNEAQ (reference sequence).

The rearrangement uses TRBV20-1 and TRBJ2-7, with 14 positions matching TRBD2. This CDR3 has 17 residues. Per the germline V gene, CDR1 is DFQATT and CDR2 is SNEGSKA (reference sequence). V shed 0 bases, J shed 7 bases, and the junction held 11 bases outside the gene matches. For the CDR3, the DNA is TGCAGTGCTAGAGATTCCCCGCGGACTAGCGGGAGGCCTGAGCAGTACTTC. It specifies CSARDSPRTSGRPEQYF.

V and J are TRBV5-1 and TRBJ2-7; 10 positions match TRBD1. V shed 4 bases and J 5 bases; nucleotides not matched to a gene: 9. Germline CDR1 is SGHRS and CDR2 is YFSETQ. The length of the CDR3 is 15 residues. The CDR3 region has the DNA TGCGCCAGCAGCCCACAGACAGGGGGCAACGACGAGCAGTACTTC. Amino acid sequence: CASSPQTGGNDEQYF.

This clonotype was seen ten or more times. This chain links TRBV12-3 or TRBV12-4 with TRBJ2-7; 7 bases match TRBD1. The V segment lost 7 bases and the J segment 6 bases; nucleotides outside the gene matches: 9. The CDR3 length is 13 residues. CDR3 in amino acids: CASTRTGWSEQYF. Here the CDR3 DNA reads TGTGCCAGCACCCGGACAGGATGGAGCGAGCAGTACTTC.

DNA for the CDR3: TGTGCCAGCAGTTTGGACAGCCAACTCTATGGCTACACCTTC. This translates into CASSLDSQLYGYTF. The V gene is TRBV28, the J gene TRBJ1-2; TRBD1 is a possible D gene (6 bases). Germline V gives CDR1 MDHEN, CDR2 SYDVKM. There are 14 residues in the CDR3. The V end was cut by 3 bases, the J end by 4 bases, with 12 bases between.